The clone carrying this T cell receptor beta chain occurred a few times. Its cognate antigen is unknown. The assay was immunoSEQ multiplex PCR, and TCRdb's table has in-frame clones only and misses some. Of around 180,000 clones listed, roughly 90% were seen once; the top ten hold approximately 11%. This specimen belongs to a study of radiation and T cells in renal cell carcinoma. Study-wide points: No pretreatment tumor biopsies were available for baseline clonotypes. In blood, top tumor clones expanded by 2 weeks, shrinking by 4.

Regarding time point: blood 4 weeks post-SBRT, at nephrectomy. The treatment here: 15 Gy SBRT to primary tumor, nephrectomy 4 weeks later. Nephrectomy followed 15 Gy stereotactic body radiation by 4 weeks. The CDR3 runs 13 residues. Germline V gives CDR1 SQVTM, CDR2 ANQGSEA. V lost 6 bases and J lost 3, with 12 bases in between. The TCR was taken from a woman aged 45-59 years with renal cell carcinoma. This rearrangement joins TRBV29-1 to TRBJ1-5; tentatively, D is TRBD1 (6 bases). The sequenced sample was blood, obtained from a patient whose treatment included radiotherapy and nephrectomy. The CDR3 DNA reads TGCAGCGTAGGAGGGGGGTACAATCAGCCCCAGCATTTT. Protein sequence: CSVGGGYNQPQHF. Full variable domain (outside the CDR3, taken from reference TRBV29-1 and TRBJ1-5): SAVISQKPSRDICQRGTSLTIQCQVDSQVTMMFWYRQQPGQSLTLIATANQGSEATYESGFVIDKFPISRPNLTFSTLTVSNMSPEDSSIYLCSVGGGYNQPQHFGDGTRLSIL.